The 30 T cell receptor beta chains given below trace back to one sample, sequenced in a study of T cells in Graves' hyperthyroidism and ophthalmopathy. What was amplified from RNA transcripts were TCR beta CDR3 regions. RT-PCR in the first round (using the HTBI primer set) targeted the TCR CDR3. A single record per CDR3 protein comes from TCRdb applying MiXCR to the multiplex PCR reads. The top ten hold 25% to 30% of the sample, which has about 400,000 distinct CDR3 sequences, around 15% seen once. The material sequenced was blood. Receptor source: a man in his fifties or sixties with Graves' ophthalmopathy.

This clonotype was seen repeatedly, ten times or more. The J gene is TRBJ1-4, the V gene TRBV5-6; D might be TRBD1 (5 bases). V was clipped by 0 bases and J by 2 bases, with 5 bases between them. CDR1 is SGHDT, CDR2 YYEEEE, per germline. The length of the CDR3 is 14 residues. The CDR3 sequence: CASSLGQTNEKLFF. In DNA, the CDR3 is TGTGCCAGCAGCTTGGGACAGACTAATGAAAAACTGTTTTTT.

This clonotype came up many times. The V gene is TRBV5-5, the J gene TRBJ2-7; TRBD1 aligns across 7 bases. This CDR3 comprises 15 residues. V shed 4 bases and J 3 bases; nucleotides not matched to a gene: 10. Germline V lookup: CDR1 SGHKS, CDR2 YYEKEE (reference sequence). CDR3 amino acids: CASSPADRTLYEQYF. CDR3 nucleotide sequence: TGTGCCAGCAGCCCTGCGGACAGGACCCTCTACGAGCAGTACTTC.

J is TRBJ1-2 and V is TRBV9, with TRBD1 matching over 9 bases. Trimming removed 4 bases from V and 7 bases from J; junction bases left unmatched: 11. Germline CDR1 SGDLS, CDR2 YYNGEE. This CDR3 region has 15 residues. This CDR3 reads CASSTATGGFFGYTF. CDR3 in DNA: TGTGCCAGCAGCACGGCGACAGGGGGATTCTTTGGCTACACCTTC.

Ten or more counts support this clonotype. The V call is TRBV20-1, the J call TRBJ2-3, with TRBD2 matching 7 bases. Germline V gene data show CDR1 as DFQATT and CDR2 as SNEGSKA (reference sequence). The CDR3 contains 14 residues. V trimming: 3 bases; J trimming: 1 base; junction bases outside the gene matches: 4. Here the CDR3 reads CSASSSGRTDTQYF. The CDR3 region has the DNA TGCAGTGCTAGTTCTAGCGGCCGCACAGATACGCAGTATTTT.

The gene calls are TRBV19 and TRBJ1-5; D might be TRBD1 (5 bases). There are 15 residues in the CDR3. From germline, CDR1 is LNHDA and CDR2 SQIVND (reference sequence). Between the trimmed V and J ends, which lost 4 bases and 7 bases, there was a span of 17 bases. CDR3 sequence reads: CASSTTGGGWQPQHF. The CDR3 DNA sequence: TGTGCCAGTAGTACGACCGGGGGGGGATGGCAGCCCCAGCATTTT.

CDR3: CASSLGQGAAGYTF. The CDR3 DNA reads as TGTGCCAGCAGCTTGGGGCAGGGGGCGGCTGGCTACACCTTC. This chain connects TRBV5-5 to TRBJ1-2, with 8 bases matching TRBD1. Losses at the gene ends were 0 bases for V and 7 bases for J; bases not matched to a gene: 5. The length of the CDR3 is 14 residues. Germline assignment: CDR1 SGHKS and CDR2 YYEKEE (reference sequence).

The chain has TRBV25-1 and TRBJ2-7; D ambiguous. The CDR3 is made up of 13 amino acids. Germline V gene data show CDR1 as MGHDK and CDR2 as SYGVNS. V dropped 0 bases and J dropped 9 bases, with 12 bases sitting between them. CDR3 loop: CASSEYGSLGQYF. DNA for the CDR3: TGTGCCAGCAGTGAATATGGTTCTCTTGGGCAGTACTTC.

This clonotype occurred many times. V and J are TRBV2 and TRBJ2-1; maybe TRBD2 (6 bases). The CDR3 is 16 amino acids. Germline V gene data show CDR1 as SNHLY and CDR2 as FYNNEI. With 6 bases removed from V and 4 bases from J, the gap between germline ends came to 19 bases. The CDR3, as DNA: TGTGCCAGCAGGAACCCTCCCGGGAGCAAGTACAATGAGCAGTTCTTC. Its protein is CASRNPPGSKYNEQFF.

This clonotype was picked up a small number of times. This may come from a read error, since a much larger clone is one base off. The chain recombines TRBV11-2 with TRBJ2-7; a weak D match, TRBD1 (5 bases). Germline V gene sequence: CDR1 SGHAT, CDR2 FQNNGV. Trimming cost V 5 bases and J 1 base, with 15 bases left between them. The CDR3 covers 15 residues. The CDR3, as DNA: TGTGCCAGCAGCACCGATAGGGGATCATCCTACGAGCAGTACTTC. Translated, it gives CASSTDRGSSYEQYF.

The chain joins TRBV10-2 to TRBJ2-1, with D possibly matching TRBD2 (5 bases). Trimming removed 7 bases at V and 7 bases at J, with 8 bases between. CDR1 and CDR2 from the germline V gene are WSHSY and SAAADI. The CDR3 covers 11 residues. The CDR3 DNA sequence: TGCGCCAGCATCCGAGGGAATGAGCAGTTCTTC. The encoded protein is CASIRGNEQFF.

This clonotype came up a few times. The chain uses TRBV4-2 and TRBJ2-3, with 9 bases aligning to TRBD2. Germline CDR1 is LGHNA and CDR2 is YNFKEQ. The V and J ends lost 1 base and 8 bases, in that order; junction bases with no gene match: 7. There are 15 residues in the CDR3. As DNA, the CDR3 is TGTGCCAGCAGCCAAGGACTAGCGGCAGGAGGTACGCAGTATTTT. Amino acid sequence: CASSQGLAAGGTQYF.

This clonotype was detected ten times or more. This chain uses TRBV27 with TRBJ2-1; TRBD1 matches at 7 bases. Germline V gene lookup returns CDR1 MNHEY and CDR2 SMNVEV (reference sequence). Trimming removed 8 bases from V and 13 bases from J; junction bases left unmatched: 14. The CDR3 is 13 residues long. The CDR3 DNA reads as TGTGCCAGCCGTCCCTCTTCAGGGACAGTCCAGTTCTTC. It is translated as CASRPSSGTVQFF.

This clonotype has at least ten counts. This chain links TRBV20-1 with TRBJ2-7; 9 bases line up with TRBD1. Germline V gene sequence: CDR1 DFQATT, CDR2 SNEGSKA (reference sequence). The trim removed 2 bases at V and 5 bases at J, leaving 7 bases unmatched. The CDR3 runs 14 residues. This CDR3 reads CSARWGTGMDEQYF. For the CDR3, the DNA is TGCAGTGCTAGATGGGGGACAGGGATGGACGAGCAGTACTTC.

V gene TRBV6-6 combines with J gene TRBJ2-2; D remains ambiguous. Germline assignment: CDR1 MNHNY and CDR2 SVGAGI (reference sequence). The CDR3 length is 13 residues. V was clipped by 2 bases and J by 4 bases, with 5 bases between them. The CDR3 coding sequence is TGTGCCAGCAGTTACCCTGGCACCGGGGAGCTGTTTTTT. Protein product: CASSYPGTGELFF.

A remark on this clonotype: Given a much more abundant clone one base away, this may be a read error. Since no conserved phenylalanine or tryptophan closes the CDR3, a read error is the likely cause. The chain couples TRBV10-2 to TRBJ2-7; D gene uncertain. There are 14 residues in the CDR3. V shed 6 bases and J shed 1 base, with 13 bases lying between them. Germline V CDR1 and CDR2: WSHSY, SAAADI. CDR3 bases: TGCGCCAGCAGCGCAGGTGCCATTTCCTACGAGCAGTACCTC. Its translation is CASSAGAISYEQYL.

Notes on this clonotype: This may arise from a read error, as a much more abundant clone is one base away. The chain has TRBV6-1 and TRBJ2-7; D possibly corresponds to TRBD2 (6 bases). V lost 6 bases and J 2 bases, leaving 8 bases between the germline ends. The germline V gene has CDR1 MNHNS and CDR2 SASEGT. The CDR3 is 12 residues long. The CDR3 protein is CASRAGTYEQYF. Here the CDR3 DNA reads TGTGCCAGCAGGGCGGGAACCTACGAGCAGTACTTC.

This clonotype turned up a few times. This chain connects TRBV6-1 to TRBJ2-1; maybe TRBD2 (6 bases). This CDR3 spans 14 amino acids. The V gene's germline CDR1 is MNHNS and CDR2 SASEGT. The V gene lost 8 bases and the J gene lost 0 bases, with 11 bases spanning the gap. CDR3 loop: CASVAGISYNEQFF. The CDR3 DNA reads TGTGCCAGCGTTGCGGGGATCTCCTACAATGAGCAGTTCTTC.

The sample holds many counts of this clonotype. The chain carries TRBV28 and TRBJ2-3; 9 positions match TRBD2. V shed 5 bases and J 6 bases; nucleotides not matched to a gene: 9. CDR3 length: 15 amino acids. Germline V CDR1 and CDR2: MDHEN, SYDVKM. As DNA, the CDR3 is TGTGCCAGCAGTCCCCCCTTTGCGGGGGGGGATACGCAGTATTTT. Its translation: CASSPPFAGGDTQYF.

This clonotype has more than one count but fewer than ten. The chain uses TRBV9 and TRBJ2-1, with TRBD1 matching 7 bases. Germline lookup yields CDR1 SGDLS and CDR2 YYNGEE. This CDR3 has 15 residues. The trim removed 3 bases at V and 2 bases at J, leaving 5 bases unmatched. The CDR3 here is CASSGRDRTYNEQFF. Here the CDR3 DNA reads TGTGCCAGCAGCGGCCGGGACAGAACCTACAATGAGCAGTTCTTC.

This clonotype was recorded many times. The rearrangement uses TRBV6-2 or TRBV6-3 and TRBJ2-1, with a possible D match to TRBD2 (6 bases). Germline-derived CDR1 and CDR2 are MNHEY and SVGEGT. V gave up 9 bases and J gave up 0 bases, with 15 bases separating them. The CDR3 is made up of 15 amino acids. CDR3 DNA sequence: TGTGCCAGTAGAACTGCGGGGCGCTCCTACAATGAGCAGTTCTTC. Residues: CASRTAGRSYNEQFF.

This clonotype was detected many times. The chain has TRBV11-3 and TRBJ2-1; perhaps TRBD1 as D (6 bases). Per germline, CDR1 SGHNT and CDR2 YENEEA. This CDR3 comprises 17 residues. With 3 bases removed from V and 2 bases from J, the gap between germline ends came to 17 bases. The DNA of the CDR3 is TGTGCCAGCAGCTTTAGGGGGAGCGGCACGACCTACAATGAGCAGTTCTTC. Translating gives CASSFRGSGTTYNEQFF.

Many counts were recorded for this clonotype. The chain employs TRBV11-3 and TRBJ2-1; D remains unclear. V was trimmed by 6 bases and J by 6 bases, leaving 15 bases between them. Germline V gene lookup returns CDR1 SGHNT and CDR2 YENEEA. The CDR3 has 14 amino acids. This CDR3 is CASSSGPVGNEQFF. The DNA for the CDR3 is TGTGCCAGCAGTTCCGGACCGGTTGGCAATGAGCAGTTCTTC.

Ten or more counts support this clonotype. The rearrangement links TRBV20-1 to TRBJ2-3; no firm D call. Per germline, CDR1 DFQATT and CDR2 SNEGSKA (reference sequence). CDR3 length: 11 residues. V was shortened by 6 bases and J by 6 bases, with 10 bases between the two germline ends. The CDR3 DNA reads TGCAGTGCCAACAGTGGGGATACGCAGTATTTT. Protein product: CSANSGDTQYF.

This chain joins TRBV3-1 and TRBJ2-1, with 12 bases that match TRBD2. Trimming took 1 base from V and 9 from J; bases not matched to a gene: 10. This CDR3 is 17 amino acids long. Per the germline V gene, CDR1 is LGHDT and CDR2 is YNNKEL (reference sequence). This CDR3 is CASSQGKTSGRGGEQFF. The CDR3 DNA reads as TGTGCCAGCAGCCAAGGAAAGACTAGCGGGAGAGGAGGTGAGCAGTTCTTC.

At least ten counts were recorded for this clonotype. The chain combines TRBV3-1 with TRBJ1-2; no reliable D call. CDR1 is LGHDT, CDR2 YNNKEL, per germline (reference sequence). Trimming cost V 3 bases and J 7 bases, with 15 bases left between them. CDR3 length: 14 amino acids. The CDR3 nucleotides are TGTGCCAGCAGCCACAGTGCCGAGTCCGGTGGCTACACCTTC. As protein: CASSHSAESGGYTF.

This clonotype was detected ten times or more. The chain has TRBV30 and TRBJ2-3, with D uncertain. The CDR3 runs 13 residues. Germline lookup yields CDR1 GTSNPN and CDR2 SVGIG (reference sequence). Trimming shortened V by 3 bases and J by 2 bases, and 9 bases separated the two germline ends. The CDR3: CAWSPKHTDTQYF. CDR3 in DNA: TGTGCCTGGAGCCCTAAACACACAGATACGCAGTATTTT. Based on the CDR3 plus reference TRBV30 and TRBJ2-3, the full variable domain is SQTIHQWPATLVQPVGSPLSLECTVEGTSNPNLYWYRQAAGRGLQLLFYSVGIGQISSEVPQNLSASRPQDRQFILSSKKLLLSDSGFYLCAWSPKHTDTQYFGPGTRLTVL.

This clonotype was seen at least ten times. V and J are TRBV14 and TRBJ2-7; D unclear. Trimming removed 3 bases at V and 4 bases at J, with 25 bases between. The CDR3 has 18 residues. Per the germline V gene, CDR1 is SGHDN and CDR2 is FVKESK. The CDR3 here is CASSQELPGGTGSYEQYF. The CDR3 nucleotides are TGTGCCAGCAGCCAGGAGTTGCCAGGTGGTACGGGTTCATACGAGCAGTACTTC.

The J gene is TRBJ2-1, the V gene TRBV7-9; 8 nucleotides agree with TRBD2. CDR3 length: 14 amino acids. V lost 5 bases, J lost 6 bases, and 6 bases stayed unmatched. In germline, CDR1 is SEHNR, CDR2 FQNEAQ (reference sequence). The CDR3 DNA reads TGTGCCAGCAGCAAAACGGGAGGGATCAATGAGCAGTTCTTC. Translated: CASSKTGGINEQFF.

The gene calls are TRBV5-6 and TRBJ2-1; TRBD1 matches 9 bases. Germline values: CDR1 SGHDT, CDR2 YYEEEE. The V gene end was trimmed by 5 bases and the J gene end by 8 bases; junction bases not matched to a gene: 14. The CDR3 contains 16 residues. The CDR3 here is CASSDTGTGNRDEQFF. Written as DNA, the CDR3 is TGTGCCAGCAGTGACACCGGGACAGGGAATCGTGATGAGCAGTTCTTC.

The J gene is TRBJ2-5, the V gene TRBV20-1; D possibly uses TRBD1 or TRBD2 (5 bases each). Per germline, CDR1 DFQATT and CDR2 SNEGSKA (reference sequence). CDR3 length: 13 residues. Trimming pared 5 bases from V and 1 base from J, leaving 11 bases between. CDR3 sequence reads: CSAPTRGQETQYF. In nucleotides, the CDR3 is TGCAGTGCTCCAACTAGGGGCCAAGAGACCCAGTACTTC.